A single sample is the source of the 23 T cell receptor beta chains below, sequenced in a study of T cell changes during pregnancy in multiple sclerosis. Libraries were prepared by immunoSEQ multiplex PCR; TCRdb keeps only in-frame clonotypes and omits some of them. In the table there are about 47,000 clones, around 92% of which are singletons. The specimen was peripheral blood, collected after pregnancy. The source of these receptors is a female donor with multiple sclerosis, enrolled in a pregnancy study.

For the CDR3, the DNA is TGTGCCTGCAGCGGGGGTGGTGAGACCCAGTACTTC. It translates to CACSGGGETQYF. This chain links TRBV30 with TRBJ2-5; 8 bases agree with TRBD2. The CDR3 is made up of 12 amino acids. Unmatched junction bases numbered 5, after V lost 6 bases and J lost 5 bases. CDR1 GTSNPN and CDR2 SVGIG come from the germline V gene (reference sequence).

The genes are TRBV7-6 and TRBJ1-2; TRBD1 matches at 7 bases. This CDR3 has 13 amino acids. Trimming removed 5 bases from V and 8 bases from J; junction bases left unmatched: 8. Germline CDR1 SGHVS, CDR2 FNYEAQ. In DNA, the CDR3 is TGTGCCAGCAGCCCCCACAGGGGTACCGGCTACACCTTC. Residues: CASSPHRGTGYTF.

The chain is built from TRBV18 and TRBJ2-1; 14 positions agree with TRBD2. V shed 3 bases and J 5 bases; nucleotides not matched to a gene: 9. CDR1 is KGHSH and CDR2 is LQKENI in the germline V gene. The CDR3 runs 18 residues. The CDR3 is CASSPTSGGALPHNEQFF. The CDR3 nucleotides are TGTGCCAGCTCACCGACTAGCGGGGGGGCTCTCCCCCACAATGAGCAGTTCTTC. Full variable domain (rest looked up from reference TRBV18 and TRBJ2-1): NAGVMQNPRHLVRRRGQEARLRCSPMKGHSHVYWYRQLPEEGLKFMVYLQKENIIDESGMPKERFSAEFPKEGPSILRIQQVVRGDSAAYFCASSPTSGGALPHNEQFFGPGTRLTVL.

This clone has just one count. This sequence joins TRBV29-1 and TRBJ2-2; 7 bases map to TRBD2. V was clipped by 7 bases and J by 3 bases; unmatched bases: 2. This CDR3 comprises 12 residues. CDR1 and CDR2 (germline): SQVTM, ANQGSEA. CDR3 sequence: CSGGGHTGELFF. CDR3 DNA sequence: TGCAGCGGGGGAGGGCACACCGGGGAGCTGTTTTTT.

The CDR3 coding sequence is TGTGCCAGCAGCCAATCGACTAGCGGGGGCACAGATACGCAGTATTTT. It translates to CASSQSTSGGTDTQYF. The gene calls are TRBV4-2 and TRBJ2-3, with 11 positions matching TRBD2. The V and J ends lost 2 bases and 1 base, in that order; junction bases with no gene match: 2. Germline CDR1 and CDR2: LGHNA and YNFKEQ. CDR3 length: 16 residues.

This clone was observed a single time. The chain joins TRBV19 to TRBJ1-2; D might be TRBD1 (5 bases). The CDR3 length is 13 residues. V lost 5 bases and J lost 6, with 13 bases in between. Germline loops: CDR1 LNHDA, CDR2 SQIVND (reference sequence). The CDR3 DNA follows: TGTGCCAGTAGTGCGGGACTATCTCATGGCTACACCTTC. Amino acids: CASSAGLSHGYTF.

The V and J genes are TRBV7-2 and TRBJ1-5, with no clear D. The CDR3 spans 14 residues. Trimming stripped 0 bases from V and 4 bases from J, with 7 bases between. Germline CDR1 SGHTA, CDR2 FQGNSA. CDR3 loop: CASSLALRNQPQHF. The DNA for the CDR3 is TGTGCCAGCAGCTTAGCGTTGCGGAATCAGCCCCAGCATTTT.

The chain employs TRBV5-1 and TRBJ2-1; a weak D match, TRBD2 (6 bases). V was trimmed by 6 bases and J by 0 bases, leaving 13 bases between them. CDR3 length: 15 amino acids. The germline gives CDR1 SGHRS, CDR2 YFSETQ. CDR3 coding DNA: TGCGCCAGCACCTTCGGGGGTGACTCCTACAATGAGCAGTTCTTC. Its translation is CASTFGGDSYNEQFF.

This chain uses TRBV19 with TRBJ1-5; TRBD1 might be the D (6 bases). Trimming cost V 4 bases and J 1 base, with 11 bases left between them. The CDR3 extends over 15 amino acids. Germline V CDR1 and CDR2: LNHDA, SQIVND (reference sequence). CDR3 DNA: TGTGCCAGTAGTAAACAGGGTTCGAGCAATCAGCCCCAGCATTTT. Translating gives CASSKQGSSNQPQHF.

Notes on this clone: The junction differs from germline at one of its ends, possibly a read error. The gene calls are TRBV7-7 and TRBJ2-3; D might be TRBD2 (5 bases). Germline CDR1 SSHAT, CDR2 FNYEAQ (reference sequence). This CDR3 contains 13 residues. CDR3: CASSRDTLGTQYF. CDR3 nucleotides: TGTGCTAGCAGCCGGGATACCCTTGGGACGCAGTATTTT.

The CDR3 spells CASSSSGRDTIYF. The CDR3 coding sequence is TGTGCCAGCAGTTCGAGCGGGCGGGACACCATATATTTT. The chain joins TRBV6-5 to TRBJ1-3; D gene ambiguous. Trimming stripped 4 bases from V and 8 bases from J, with 12 bases between. CDR3 size: 13 residues. Germline V gene data show CDR1 as MNHEY and CDR2 as SVGAGI.

The chain couples TRBV11-2 to TRBJ2-3; 13 nucleotides agree with TRBD2. The CDR3 is 14 amino acids. V was pared by 5 bases and J by 11 bases, with 7 bases of the junction left unmatched. Germline CDR1 is SGHAT and CDR2 is FQNNGV. The CDR3 DNA sequence: TGTGCCAGCAGCCGAAGCACTAGCGGGGGGGAGCAGTATTTT. It encodes CASSRSTSGGEQYF.

The chain joins TRBV20-1 to TRBJ2-1; tentative D call: TRBD2 (6 bases). CDR3 length equals 11 residues. The germline CDR1 and CDR2 sequences are DFQATT and SNEGSKA (reference sequence). V gave up 6 bases and J gave up 15 bases, with 18 bases separating them. The CDR3: CSATTSSKRFF. The CDR3 region has the DNA TGCAGTGCAACGACTAGTTCTAAGAGGTTCTTC.

CDR3 sequence: CASTPGGEVADTQYF. CDR3 nucleotides: TGTGCCAGCACCCCCGGGGGGGAGGTGGCAGATACGCAGTATTTT. The rearrangement uses TRBV5-4 and TRBJ2-3; 8 bases match TRBD2. Germline V gene sequence: CDR1 SGHNT, CDR2 YYREEE (reference sequence). Trimming removed 6 bases from V and 4 bases from J; junction bases left unmatched: 10. This CDR3 spans 15 amino acids.

The chain recombines TRBV6-5 with TRBJ1-4, with D maybe TRBD1 (6 bases). The CDR3 sequence is 15 residues long. The V end lost 5 bases, the J end lost 12 bases, and 22 bases lay between the germline ends. From germline, CDR1 is MNHEY and CDR2 SVGAGI. The CDR3 sequence: CASSARQVVVGELFF. The CDR3 region has the DNA TGTGCCAGCAGTGCGAGACAGGTCGTGGTTGGGGAACTGTTTTTT.

V usage is TRBV9 and J usage is TRBJ1-4; 9 nucleotides match TRBD1. This CDR3 comprises 15 residues. The J segment lost 8 bases and the V segment lost 4 bases, leaving 9 bases of the junction unmatched. Germline lookup yields CDR1 SGDLS and CDR2 YYNGEE. The CDR3: CASSSWTGDGEKLFF. In nucleotides, the CDR3 is TGTGCCAGCAGCTCGTGGACAGGGGACGGGGAAAAACTGTTTTTT.

This rearrangement joins TRBV6-5 to TRBJ2-7, with D possibly TRBD2 on 6 matching bases. The CDR3 has 13 amino acids. The V gene's germline CDR1 is MNHEY and CDR2 SVGAGI. V was cut by 5 bases and J by 1 base, with 9 bases left in between. The CDR3 DNA is TGTGCCAGCAGTCGGGGGACTTCCTACGAGCAGTACTTC. Protein: CASSRGTSYEQYF.

The chain employs TRBV5-1 and TRBJ1-2; 8 nucleotides match TRBD1. The germline V gene encodes CDR1 SGHRS and CDR2 YFSETQ. After removal of 4 bases from V and 4 bases from J, the junction contained 6 bases not matched to a gene. There are 14 residues in the CDR3. As DNA, the CDR3 is TGCGCCAGCAGCCAGGCCGACAGGGGCTATGGCTACACCTTC. Translated: CASSQADRGYGYTF.

This chain connects TRBV14 to TRBJ1-2; weak D call: TRBD1 (5 bases). The CDR3 length is 15 residues. V was pared by 4 bases and J by 0 bases, with 12 bases between. Germline V gene data show CDR1 as SGHDN and CDR2 as FVKESK. In DNA, the CDR3 is TGTGCCAGCAGCCCTCGTGCGACAGCTAACTATGGCTACACCTTC. Amino acids: CASSPRATANYGYTF.

V usage is TRBV7-2 and J usage is TRBJ2-3, with TRBD1 matching 9 bases. CDR3 length equals 15 residues. The germline V gene encodes CDR1 SGHTA and CDR2 FQGNSA. Trimming at V came to 4 bases and at J to 0 bases, leaving 2 bases not matched to a gene. The DNA for the CDR3 is TGTGCCAGCAGCTCCGACAGGGGGAGCACAGATACGCAGTATTTT. Amino acid sequence: CASSSDRGSTDTQYF.

V usage is TRBV29-1 and J usage is TRBJ2-7; D is unresolved. The CDR3 spans 11 residues. In germline, CDR1 is SQVTM, CDR2 ANQGSEA. V shed 4 bases and J shed 3 bases, with 7 bases lying between them. The CDR3 reads CSVGNSYEQYF. The CDR3 nucleotides read TGCAGCGTTGGGAACAGCTACGAGCAGTACTTC.

This clone was picked up one time. The chain combines TRBV18 with TRBJ2-6; 10 positions agree with TRBD1. V lost 6 bases and J lost 0; bases outside the gene matches: 11. The germline CDR1 and CDR2 sequences are KGHSH and LQKENI. The CDR3 sequence is 19 residues long. The CDR3 loop reads CASSLGTGEADSGANVLTF. The CDR3 nucleotides are TGTGCCAGCTCCCTCGGGACAGGGGAAGCCGACTCTGGGGCCAACGTCCTGACTTTC.

The V and J genes are TRBV4-3 and TRBJ2-2; 8 bases line up with TRBD1. The CDR3 sequence is 16 residues long. V lost 4 bases to trimming and J lost 4 bases; unmatched junction nucleotides: 8. Germline assignment: CDR1 LGHNA and CDR2 YSLEER. The CDR3: CASSRGQGAATGELFF. As DNA, the CDR3 is TGCGCCAGCAGCCGGGGGCAGGGGGCGGCCACCGGGGAGCTGTTTTTT.